This T cell receptor (beta chain) originates from a study of T cell responses to AZD1222 COVID-19 vaccine. The data were produced by immunoSEQ multiplex PCR, yet TCRdb's version contains in-frame clones alone and is incomplete. In the table there are under 150,000 clones, 92% of which are singletons. The study's findings and limits: Two doses of AZD1222 preceded a rise in Spike-specific TCR breadth and depth. Repertoires were obtained only post-peak T cell response. White British ancestry dominated among donors, who included more females, and clonal diversity was possibly underestimated. With dominance at 160-218 and 743-854, vaccine-associated CD4 TCRs spanned spike.

The CDR3 has 15 residues. V lost 1 base and J lost 3, with 13 bases in between. Germline CDR1 and CDR2: LGHNA and YSLEER. Note on this clone: Its antigen is still unknown.

The rearrangement uses TRBV4-3 and TRBJ2-7, with a weak D call TRBD1 (6 bases). The TCR sequence derives from an adult in good health. Sequenced material: peripheral blood, taken on day 0 of AZD1222 vaccination. CDR3 sequence reads: CASSQAKTGGYEQYF. The CDR3 DNA reads as TGCGCCAGCAGCCAAGCCAAGACAGGAGGCTACGAGCAGTACTTC.